These 2 T cell receptor beta chains were sequenced from one sample in a study of OX40 agonist ivuxolimab in advanced cancers. Using immunoSEQ multiplex PCR, the repertoire was profiled, and TCRdb retains in-frame clones only, with some absent. The top ten hold roughly a tenth of the sample, which has 60,000 to 80,000 clones, approximately 85% seen once. This specimen was CD4+ or CD8+ T cells sorted from blood, taken in a trial of the OX40 agonist ivuxolimab. The source of these receptors is an adult with an advanced solid tumor such as melanoma, head and neck, liver or kidney cancer.

This clone was observed a handful of times. The chain carries TRBV19 and TRBJ1-3; TRBD1 is a possible D gene (5 bases). This CDR3 has 16 amino acids. The ends were cut back, 1 base at V and 0 bases at J, with 10 bases in the middle. Germline V gives CDR1 LNHDA, CDR2 SQIVND (reference sequence). The CDR3 region is CASSIAFGGSGNTIYF. For the CDR3, the DNA is TGTGCCAGTAGTATAGCGTTCGGGGGCTCTGGAAACACCATATATTTT. Combining the CDR3 with reference TRBV19 and TRBJ1-3 gives the whole variable domain DGGITQSPKYLFRKEGQNVTLSCEQNLNHDAMYWYRQDPGQGLRLIYYSQIVNDFQKGDIAEGYSVSREKKESFPLTVTSAQKNPTAFYLCASSIAFGGSGNTIYFGEGSWLTVV.

V and J are TRBV5-1 and TRBJ2-3, with D hard to call. CDR1 and CDR2 from the germline V gene are SGHRS and YFSETQ. The CDR3 has 12 amino acids. The germline V and J ends were trimmed by 2 bases and 2 bases, with 3 bases remaining between them. Here the CDR3 DNA reads TGCGCCAGCAGCTTAGACACAGATACGCAGTATTTT. Amino acids: CASSLDTDTQYF.